This T cell receptor (beta chain) emerged from a study of T cells in Graves' hyperthyroidism and ophthalmopathy. This CDR3 region has 12 residues. Germline CDR1 MNHNS, CDR2 SASEGT. Trimming removed 6 bases from V and 11 bases from J, with 16 bases in between. The CDR3 regions of TCR beta were amplified from RNA transcripts. The TCR CDR3 was amplified in a first-round RT-PCR using the HTBI primer set. TCRdb reprocessed the multiplex PCR reads via MiXCR and lists one record per CDR3 protein. The table has around 350,000 distinct CDR3 sequences, 19% seen once. This clonotype was found many times. The chain carries TRBV6-1 and TRBJ1-1; D perhaps matches TRBD1 (5 bases). The sequence was collected from a woman between 18 and 29 years old with Graves' hyperthyroidism. The sequenced sample was blood. The CDR3 reads CASRGVAGRAFF. DNA for the CDR3: TGTGCCAGCAGAGGGGTAGCGGGGCGGGCTTTCTTT.